A selection of T cell receptor beta chains follows, all from one sample in a study of blood T cells in healthy people across ages. MiXCR was run by TCRdb on the 5' RACE reads, yielding one entry per CDR3 protein. This sample has 1.5 million or so distinct CDR3 sequences; 42% occur once, and the top ten carry 7.9%. Sequenced input: blood. The source of these receptors is a woman aged 18-29 years in good health. CDR3s include the opening cysteine and the closing phenylalanine or tryptophan. D genes are given only for firm matches. Size is omitted from some rows. Given values are once, few, many or a class for expanded clones.

.	TRBV4-2	TRBJ2-5	15	.	CASSQTGQNQETQYF	TGTGCCAGCAGCCAGACCGGACAAAACCAAGAGACCCAGTACTTC
.	TRBV11-2	TRBJ2-7	14	.	CASSVPGSSYEQYF	TGTGCCAGCAGCGTACCGGGGAGTTCCTACGAGCAGTACTTC
TRBD2	TRBV7-2	TRBJ2-7	15	.	CASSARGLATYEQYF	TGTGCCAGCAGCGCGCGAGGACTAGCGACATACGAGCAGTACTTC
TRBD2	TRBV3-1	TRBJ2-3	14	once	CASAGGPAGDTQYF	TGTGCCAGCGCGGGGGGGCCGGCGGGAGATACGCAGTATTTT
.	TRBV5-1	TRBJ1-2	14	.	CASSFDHRPYGYTF	TGCGCCAGCAGCTTCGATCACAGGCCTTATGGCTACACCTTC
TRBD1	TRBV20-1	TRBJ2-1	11	few	CSARTGDEQFF	TGCAGTGCTCGGACAGGGGATGAGCAGTTCTTC
TRBD1	TRBV4-2	TRBJ2-3	15	.	CASSTPGQGTDTQYF	TGTGCCAGCAGCACCCCAGGACAGGGTACAGATACGCAGTATTTT
.	TRBV6-5	TRBJ2-5	11	few	CASSYSNSQYF	TGTGCCAGCAGTTACTCGAACAGTCAGTACTTC
.	TRBV12-3/TRBV12-4	TRBJ2-3	15	.	CASSFGTVRTDTEYF	TGTGCCAGCAGTTTTGGAACAGTGAGAACAGATACGGAGTATTTT
TRBD1	TRBV27	TRBJ2-1	15	few	CASSPRDRGNNEQFF	TGTGCCAGCAGTCCACGGGACAGGGGTAACAATGAGCAGTTCTTC
TRBD2	TRBV20-1	TRBJ2-3	15	.	CSASPTSGGADTQYF	TGCAGTGCTAGCCCGACTAGCGGGGGGGCAGATACGCAGTATTTT
.	TRBV27	TRBJ2-7	17	few	CASSPVTTDFRYYEQYF	TGTGCCAGCAGTCCCGTCACCACCGATTTCAGGTATTACGAGCAGTACTTC
TRBD2	TRBV29-1	TRBJ2-1	13	few	CSGGLAGKGEQFF	TGCAGCGGGGGACTAGCGGGCAAAGGGGAGCAGTTCTTC
TRBD2	TRBV11-2	TRBJ2-1	16	.	CASSLARDYLASEQFF	TGTGCCAGCAGCTTAGCCCGGGACTATCTGGCGAGTGAGCAGTTCTTC
.	TRBV20-1	TRBJ1-4	14	.	CSARAGPGNEKLFF	TGCAGTGCTAGAGCAGGGCCCGGGAATGAAAAACTGTTTTTT
.	TRBV6-2/TRBV6-3	TRBJ2-1	16	.	CASSYGTIEGHNEQFF	TGTGCCAGCAGTTATGGGACGATCGAGGGCCACAATGAGCAGTTCTTC
.	TRBV5-1	TRBJ2-5	17	.	CASSLGASISSYNEQYF	TGCGCCAGCAGCTTGGGCGCATCCATCAGCTCCTACAATGAGCAGTACTTC
TRBD1	TRBV12-3/TRBV12-4	TRBJ1-5	16	.	CASSFVQGASNQPQHF	TGTGCCAGCAGTTTCGTCCAGGGGGCTAGCAATCAGCCCCAGCATTTT
TRBD1	TRBV11-2	TRBJ1-1	16	.	CASRGSSGGMNTEAFF	TGTGCCAGCAGAGGTAGCTCAGGGGGAATGAACACTGAAGCTTTCTTT
TRBD2	TRBV4-2	TRBJ2-7	15	.	CASRPLAGRPAEQYF	TGTGCCAGCCGACCCTTAGCGGGGCGTCCGGCCGAGCAGTACTTC
.	TRBV12-3/TRBV12-4	TRBJ2-7	15	.	CASTFGGGSLGEQYF	TGTGCCAGCACCTTCGGAGGGGGGTCCCTAGGCGAGCAGTACTTC
.	TRBV9	TRBJ2-1	16	few	CASSVGTAVLGDEQFF	TGTGCCAGCAGCGTAGGGACAGCGGTTTTGGGCGATGAGCAGTTCTTC
.	TRBV4-2	TRBJ1-2	17	few	CASSQEREGLPLYGYTF	TGTGCCAGCAGCCAAGAACGGGAGGGACTTCCCCTTTATGGCTACACCTTC
TRBD1	TRBV10-1	TRBJ2-3	15	few	CASSDGTGLSDTQYF	TGCGCCAGCAGTGACGGGACAGGGCTTTCGGATACGCAGTATTTT
.	TRBV6-6	TRBJ2-1	14	.	CASSTGTRTHEQFF	TGTGCCAGCAGTACCGGGACCAGGACGCACGAGCAGTTCTTC
TRBD1	TRBV6-1	TRBJ2-5	16	.	CASSGRGQGLQETQYF	TGTGCCAGCAGTGGGAGGGGACAGGGGCTCCAAGAGACCCAGTACTTC
TRBD2	TRBV5-5	TRBJ2-1	18	few	CASSSFRIAGGPYNEQFF	TGTGCCAGCAGCTCTTTCCGAATAGCGGGAGGACCGTACAATGAGCAGTTCTTC
.	TRBV12-3/TRBV12-4	TRBJ2-7	13	few	CASRAGKHYEQYF	TGTGCCAGCAGGGCCGGTAAACACTACGAGCAGTACTTC
.	TRBV9	TRBJ2-5	13	.	CASSVALTETQYF	TGTGCCAGCAGCGTAGCCCTCACGGAGACCCAGTACTTC
.	TRBV6-1	TRBJ1-2	15	.	CASSPQDTQFAGYTF	TGTGCCAGCAGTCCCCAGGACACCCAATTTGCCGGCTACACCTTC
TRBD2	TRBV5-1	TRBJ2-7	15	few	CASSLSGGKSYEQYF	TGCGCCAGCAGCTTGAGCGGGGGAAAATCCTACGAGCAGTACTTC
.	TRBV4-1	TRBJ2-7	18	few	CASSQDRGGLILGGEQYF	TGCGCCAGCAGCCAAGATAGGGGGGGACTCATACTAGGTGGTGAGCAGTACTTC
.	TRBV27	TRBJ2-2	12	.	CASSWGPGELFF	TGTGCCAGCAGTTGGGGACCCGGGGAGCTGTTTTTT
TRBD1	TRBV11-2	TRBJ1-6	15	.	CTSSAGTGGNSPLHF	TGTACCAGCAGCGCCGGGACAGGGGGTAATTCACCCCTCCACTTT
.	TRBV7-9	TRBJ1-4	16	once	CASSLFLSQGNEKLFF	TGTGCCAGCAGCTTATTTCTAAGCCAGGGGAATGAAAAACTGTTTTTT
.	TRBV11-2	TRBJ1-3	15	.	CASSLARTTGNTIYF	TGTGCCAGCAGCTTGGCTAGGACAACTGGAAACACCATATATTTT
.	TRBV7-2	TRBJ2-1	15	.	CASSSQVHSYNEQFF	TGTGCCAGCAGCTCGCAGGTCCACTCCTACAATGAGCAGTTCTTC
.	TRBV3-1	TRBJ2-1	14	once	CASSQDSRDNEQFF	TGTGCCAGCAGCCAAGATAGCCGAGACAATGAGCAGTTCTTC
.	TRBV6-2/TRBV6-3	TRBJ2-2	12	.	CAGSISVGELFF	TGTGCCGGCAGTATTAGCGTCGGGGAGCTGTTTTTT
.	TRBV10-3	TRBJ2-5	13	few	CAISRDTRETQYF	TGTGCCATCAGCCGGGATACACGGGAGACCCAGTACTTC
.	TRBV20-1	TRBJ2-4	13	few	CSREGLAKNIQYF	TGCAGTCGGGAAGGACTAGCCAAAAACATTCAGTACTTC
.	TRBV7-9	TRBJ2-5	15	.	CASSKRTPEQETQYF	TGTGCCAGCAGCAAAAGGACACCAGAACAAGAGACCCAGTACTTC
TRBD1	TRBV29-1	TRBJ1-2	14	.	CGVEGGTGSYGYTF	TGCGGCGTTGAAGGGGGGACAGGGAGTTATGGCTACACCTTC
.	TRBV28	TRBJ2-7	14	few	CATDSPEELDEQYF	TGTGCCACCGATTCCCCAGAGGAACTCGACGAGCAGTACTTC